These 22 T cell receptor beta chains were sequenced from one sample in a study of shared clonotypes between healthy human individuals. Libraries were prepared by immunoSEQ multiplex PCR; TCRdb keeps only in-frame clonotypes and omits some of them. The sample records 2 million to 2.5 million clones, 85% to 95% being singletons. Sequencing was carried out using naive CD4+ T cells sorted from blood. Subset noted: CD45RA+ positively selected. The source is a man aged 18 to 35 in good health.

This chain links TRBV27 with TRBJ2-2, with TRBD1 as a possible D gene (5 bases). Germline V gives CDR1 MNHEY, CDR2 SMNVEV (reference sequence). V gave up 11 bases and J gave up 1 base, with 14 bases separating them. CDR3 size: 14 residues. CDR3 nucleotides: TGTGCCGGCCGCCCCACAGGGAACACCGGGGAGCTGTTTTTT. This encodes CAGRPTGNTGELFF.

Details on this clone: Distinct nucleotide sequences in the sample also encode this CDR3. The V call is TRBV28, the J call TRBJ2-5, with a weak D call TRBD2 (6 bases). Germline assignment: CDR1 MDHEN and CDR2 SYDVKM. This CDR3 contains 13 residues. The ends were cut back, 4 bases at V and 0 bases at J, with 6 bases in the middle. CDR3 sequence reads: CASSSGDQETQYF. CDR3 DNA sequence: TGTGCCAGCAGTTCGGGGGACCAAGAGACCCAGTACTTC.

The chain employs TRBV18 and TRBJ1-1; 7 bases agree with TRBD1. The CDR3 contains 15 residues. The germline CDR1 and CDR2 sequences are KGHSH and LQKENI. V lost 3 bases to trimming and J lost 9 bases; unmatched junction nucleotides: 13. The CDR3: CASSPFTGDTEKAFF. The CDR3 coding sequence is TGTGCCAGCTCACCGTTTACAGGGGATACTGAAAAAGCTTTCTTT.

The rearrangement joins TRBV7-9 to TRBJ2-5; 8 bases match TRBD2. This CDR3 has 16 residues. After removal of 3 bases from V and 5 bases from J, the junction contained 11 bases not matched to a gene. Germline assignment: CDR1 SEHNR and CDR2 FQNEAQ (reference sequence). CDR3: CASSFSGMAGAETQYF. Written as DNA, the CDR3 is TGTGCCAGCAGCTTTAGCGGGATGGCGGGAGCGGAGACCCAGTACTTC.

On this clone: The junction differs from germline at one of its ends, possibly a read error. V and J are TRBV7-7 and TRBJ2-2; 7 positions match TRBD2. From germline, CDR1 is SSHAT and CDR2 FNYEAQ (reference sequence). The CDR3 spans 15 residues. CDR3 nucleotides: TGTGCTAGCAGCCCAGGCGGGAGACGTACCGGGGAGCTGTTTTTT. Amino acid sequence: CASSPGGRRTGELFF.

V and J are TRBV15 and TRBJ2-7; 9 bases match TRBD1. Germline V gene sequence: CDR1 LNHNV, CDR2 YYDKDF (reference sequence). V trimming: 0 bases; J trimming: 5 bases; junction bases outside the gene matches: 5. This CDR3 contains 15 residues. In DNA, the CDR3 is TGTGCCACCAGCAGAGACGTACAGGGGGCCAACGAGCAGTACTTC. The encoded protein is CATSRDVQGANEQYF.

The chain uses TRBV10-3 and TRBJ1-4, with D possibly TRBD1 on 5 matching bases. Trimming pared 0 bases from V and 7 bases from J, leaving 12 bases between. CDR1 is ENHRY and CDR2 is SYGVKD in the germline V gene. This CDR3 contains 15 residues. CDR3 amino acids: CAISESRRRGEKLFF. The CDR3 DNA sequence: TGTGCCATCAGTGAGTCGAGGAGAAGGGGTGAAAAACTGTTTTTT.

The rearrangement links TRBV6-1 to TRBJ1-5, with TRBD1 matching 9 bases. The germline CDR1 and CDR2 sequences are MNHNS and SASEGT. V lost 7 bases, J lost 7 bases, and 11 bases stayed unmatched. This CDR3 spans 15 amino acids. The CDR3 here is CASISPQGAGQPQHF. The DNA for the CDR3 is TGTGCCAGCATCAGCCCACAGGGGGCAGGCCAGCCCCAGCATTTT.

This clone was picked up many times. This chain connects TRBV4-3 to TRBJ1-5; D remains unclear. There are 14 residues in the CDR3. Deletions cut 1 base from V and 0 bases from J, with 4 bases between. CDR1 and CDR2 from the germline V gene are LGHNA and YSLEER. The CDR3 loop is CASSQGHSNQPQHF. The DNA for the CDR3 is TGCGCCAGCAGCCAAGGGCATAGCAATCAGCCCCAGCATTTT.

V and J are TRBV30 and TRBJ1-2; 9 nucleotides match TRBD1. Trimming at V came to 6 bases and at J to 6 bases, leaving 5 bases not matched to a gene. CDR3 length equals 12 residues. Germline V CDR1 and CDR2: GTSNPN, SVGIG (reference sequence). The CDR3 reads CACSGTGNGYTF. CDR3 nucleotides: TGTGCCTGCAGCGGGACAGGGAATGGCTACACCTTC.

The genes are TRBV18 and TRBJ1-5; D might be TRBD1 (5 bases). Germline V gene sequence: CDR1 KGHSH, CDR2 LQKENI. The CDR3 sequence is 15 residues long. V lost 4 bases and J lost 2, with 12 bases in between. The chain's CDR3 is CASSQTGLGNQPQHF. DNA for the CDR3: TGTGCCAGCTCACAAACAGGTTTGGGCAATCAGCCCCAGCATTTT.

The chain recombines TRBV30 with TRBJ2-2, with D possibly being TRBD1 (6 bases). This CDR3 spans 14 amino acids. V was cut by 0 bases and J by 6 bases, with 11 bases left in between. Germline CDR1 and CDR2: GTSNPN and SVGIG (reference sequence). The CDR3 nucleotides read TGTGCCTGGAGTGTACAGGGTAGAGCCGGGGAGCTGTTTTTT. It is translated as CAWSVQGRAGELFF.

The V and J genes are TRBV7-2 and TRBJ1-1; D might be TRBD1 (6 bases). CDR1 is SGHTA and CDR2 is FQGNSA in the germline V gene. The CDR3 consists of 16 residues. V was cut by 0 bases and J by 5 bases, with 16 bases left in between. The CDR3 spells CASSLASGVVGTEAFF. CDR3 nucleotide sequence: TGTGCCAGCAGCTTAGCCTCAGGGGTCGTAGGTACTGAAGCTTTCTTT.

The chain links TRBV25-1 to TRBJ2-2; D not resolved. The germline V gene has CDR1 MGHDK and CDR2 SYGVNS. Trimming left V 5 bases short and J 6 bases short, with 19 bases between. The CDR3 runs 16 residues. The CDR3 DNA sequence: TGTGCCAGCAGTTCAAAGGCATCGACCAGGTCCGGGGAGCTGTTTTTT. Residues: CASSSKASTRSGELFF.

The chain links TRBV21-1 to TRBJ2-7; no DNA check was done on the table's D call, TRBD1. TRBV21-1 is a pseudogene locus. This CDR3 has 15 amino acids. CDR3 sequence (DNA): TGTGCCAGCAGGGGACAGGGAATATGCTCCTACGAGCAGTACTTC. Its translation: CASRGQGICSYEQYF.

The J gene is TRBJ2-3, the V gene TRBV5-1; D unresolved. V was shortened by 4 bases and J by 2 bases, with 8 bases between the two germline ends. The CDR3 is made up of 13 amino acids. Germline CDR1 and CDR2: SGHRS and YFSETQ. Here the CDR3 reads CASSTTITDTQYF. The CDR3 DNA sequence: TGCGCCAGCAGCACGACAATCACAGATACGCAGTATTTT. Complete variable domain (other parts from reference TRBV5-1 and TRBJ2-3): KAGVTQTPRYLIKTRGQQVTLSCSPISGHRSVSWYQQTPGQGLQFLFEYFSETQRNKGNFPGRFSGRQFSNSRSEMNVSTLELGDSALYLCASSTTITDTQYFGPGTRLTVL.

The chain couples TRBV10-1 to TRBJ2-3, with D perhaps matching TRBD1 (6 bases). CDR3 size: 13 residues. Trimming took off 2 bases at V and 7 bases at J, with 10 bases between the two ends. Germline V gives CDR1 WNHNN, CDR2 SYGVQD (reference sequence). CDR3 DNA sequence: TGCGCCAGCAGTGAGGTTACAGGGCATACGCAGTATTTT. Translated: CASSEVTGHTQYF.

V and J are TRBV7-2 and TRBJ2-7; 8 nucleotides align to TRBD2. CDR3 length: 15 amino acids. The germline V gene encodes CDR1 SGHTA and CDR2 FQGNSA. With V trimmed by 5 bases and J by 3 bases, 9 bases remained unmatched. The CDR3 protein is CASSPGGAGVYEQYF. The CDR3 DNA is TGTGCCAGCAGCCCCGGGGGGGCGGGGGTCTACGAGCAGTACTTC.

To note about this clone: Other DNA variants within this sample encode the same CDR3. V usage is TRBV6-5 and J usage is TRBJ2-7; possibly TRBD1 for D (5 bases). V was pared by 0 bases and J by 0 bases, with 9 bases between. Per germline, CDR1 MNHEY and CDR2 SVGAGI. This CDR3 is built from 15 residues. This chain's CDR3 is CASSYSRQSSYEQYF. The CDR3 region has the DNA TGTGCCAGCAGTTACTCGAGACAGAGCTCCTACGAGCAGTACTTC.

The chain joins TRBV5-1 to TRBJ2-3; D may be TRBD2 (6 bases). CDR3 length: 16 residues. Germline values: CDR1 SGHRS, CDR2 YFSETQ. V lost 0 bases and J 4 bases, leaving 15 bases between the germline ends. CDR3 region: CASSLGIGSRADTQYF. CDR3 DNA sequence: TGCGCCAGCAGCTTGGGTATCGGGAGTAGGGCAGATACGCAGTATTTT.

The V call is TRBV5-4, the J call TRBJ2-5, with D perhaps matching TRBD1 (6 bases). Germline CDR1 reads SGHNT; CDR2 reads YYREEE (reference sequence). This CDR3 has 16 residues. V was shortened by 0 bases and J by 5 bases, with 17 bases between the two germline ends. The CDR3 coding sequence is TGTGCCAGCAGCTTGGGAAAGGACAGCAAAGGGGAGACCCAGTACTTC. Translated, it gives CASSLGKDSKGETQYF.

On this clone itself: The sample holds other DNA sequences that translate to the same CDR3. This sequence joins TRBV5-1 and TRBJ2-7; no definite D call. This CDR3 is 12 amino acids long. V was pared by 0 bases and J by 2 bases, with 3 bases between. Germline V gene data show CDR1 as SGHRS and CDR2 as YFSETQ. The CDR3 DNA reads as TGCGCCAGCAGCTTGGTACCCTACGAGCAGTACTTC. Its translation: CASSLVPYEQYF.